These T cell receptor beta chains were read from a single sample in a study of blood T cell repertoires in COVID-19. Sequenced by immunoSEQ multiplex PCR; TCRdb stores in-frame clones only, minus some. This sample has 55,000 or so clones, with approximately 78% found just once. The specimen was peripheral blood. The receptors shown here come from a human donor in a cohort sampled during active or convalescent COVID-19. The CDR3 runs from the conserved cysteine through the conserved F or W. D genes are given only for firm matches. Clone size is stated in some rows and not others, as once, few, many or a class when expanded.

.	TRBV10-3	TRBJ2-6	TRBD1	CAVYRGQGSGANVLTF	TGTGCCGTCTACAGGGGGCAAGGGTCTGGGGCCAACGTCCTGACTTTC
.	TRBV7-2	TRBJ2-7	TRBD1	CASSPRRDSSSYEQYF	TGTGCCAGCAGCCCCCGCCGGGACAGTAGCTCCTACGAGCAGTACTTC
.	TRBV29-1	TRBJ1-2	.	CSASPGHFNYGYTF	TGCAGCGCCTCACCGGGACATTTTAACTATGGCTACACCTTC
.	TRBV7-2	TRBJ1-2	TRBD1	CASSPGQGGRGYTF	TGTGCCAGCAGCCCGGGACAGGGGGGGCGAGGCTACACCTTC
.	TRBV9	TRBJ2-3	.	CASSGGGADTQYF	TGTGCCAGCAGCGGAGGGGGAGCAGATACGCAGTATTTT
.	TRBV9	TRBJ2-5	.	CASSEGLATQETQYF	TGTGCCAGCAGCGAGGGACTGGCGACTCAAGAGACCCAGTACTTC
once	TRBV6-1	TRBJ1-6	.	CASSEATTGRSPLHF	TGTGCCAGCAGTGAAGCGACGACAGGTCGCTCACCCCTCCACTTT
.	TRBV5-1	TRBJ2-7	.	CASRLAGTYEQYF	TGCGCCAGCAGACTGGCGGGGACCTACGAGCAGTACTTC
.	TRBV6-5	TRBJ1-6	.	CASRSEGQDSPLHF	TGTGCCAGCAGATCCGAGGGCCAAGATTCACCCCTCCACTTT
.	TRBV6-6	TRBJ1-2	.	CASSYLDLGVNYGYTF	TGTGCCAGCAGTTACTTAGATTTAGGAGTGAACTATGGCTACACCTTC
.	TRBV5-6	TRBJ2-3	.	CAGWEAGAGTDTQYF	TGTGCCGGATGGGAGGCGGGGGCTGGGACAGATACGCAGTATTTT
.	TRBV6-5	TRBJ1-1	TRBD1	CASSLTGQTEAFF	TGTGCCAGCAGCCTGACAGGGCAGACTGAAGCTTTCTTT
.	TRBV6-5	TRBJ1-2	TRBD1	CASSNQGGGYTF	TGTGCCAGCAGTAATCAGGGGGGCGGCTACACCTTC
.	TRBV14	TRBJ1-6	.	CASSQVDSPLHF	TGTGCCAGCAGCCAAGTAGATTCACCCCTCCACTTT
.	TRBV19	TRBJ1-1	.	CASTTEGTLHRAIQYTEAFF	TGTGCCAGCACCACGGAGGGGACGCTTCACCGGGCCATACAGTACACTGAAGCTTTCTTT
.	TRBV20-1	TRBJ1-3	.	CSASLGGSGNTIYF	TGCAGTGCTAGTCTAGGAGGGTCTGGAAACACCATATATTTT
.	TRBV19	TRBJ2-1	TRBD2	CASSIPQTSGVQFF	TGTGCCAGTAGTATACCACAGACTAGCGGGGTGCAGTTCTTC
once	TRBV6-1	TRBJ2-5	.	CASSEARPGGETQYF	TGTGCCAGCAGTGAAGCTAGGCCCGGGGGTGAGACCCAGTACTTC
few	TRBV7-2	TRBJ1-2	TRBD1	CASSLGGQAVYGYTF	TGTGCCAGCAGCTTAGGGGGACAGGCCGTCTATGGCTACACCTTC
once	TRBV5-1	TRBJ1-2	TRBD1	CASSSATGAYGYTF	TGCGCCAGCAGCTCGGCGACAGGGGCCTATGGCTACACCTTC
.	TRBV5-6	TRBJ2-7	TRBD1	CASSAWTGNEQYF	TGTGCCAGCAGTGCTTGGACAGGGAACGAGCAGTACTTC
.	TRBV5-1	TRBJ2-2	.	CASKVGPNTGELFF	TGCGCCAGCAAAGTGGGCCCGAACACCGGGGAGCTGTTTTTT
few	TRBV27	TRBJ1-2	.	CASRPRQDHGYTF	TGTGCCAGCAGACCCCGACAGGACCATGGCTACACCTTC
.	TRBV25-1	TRBJ2-3	.	CASSAPGVGGTDTQYF	TGTGCCAGCAGTGCGCCAGGGGTTGGTGGCACAGATACGCAGTATTTT
.	TRBV6-2/TRBV6-3	TRBJ1-3	TRBD1	CASSYGPGQGVSGNTIYF	TGTGCCAGCAGTTACGGTCCGGGACAGGGGGTCTCTGGAAACACCATATATTTT
.	TRBV5-5	TRBJ1-4	TRBD1	CASSLAGTGREKLFF	TGTGCCAGCAGCTTGGCCGGGACAGGGAGGGAAAAACTGTTTTTT
.	TRBV7-2	TRBJ2-3	TRBD2	CASSLASSGGFTDTQYF	TGTGCCAGCAGCTTAGCGTCCAGCGGGGGGTTCACAGATACGCAGTATTTT
.	TRBV10-3	TRBJ1-1	.	CAIRQGIKNTEAFF	TGTGCCATCAGGCAGGGAATTAAGAACACTGAAGCTTTCTTT
.	TRBV23-1	TRBJ1-5	TRBD1	CASSHPTGGVRHSNQPQHF	TGCGCCAGCAGTCATCCAACAGGGGGGGTTAGGCATAGCAATCAGCCCCAGCATTTT